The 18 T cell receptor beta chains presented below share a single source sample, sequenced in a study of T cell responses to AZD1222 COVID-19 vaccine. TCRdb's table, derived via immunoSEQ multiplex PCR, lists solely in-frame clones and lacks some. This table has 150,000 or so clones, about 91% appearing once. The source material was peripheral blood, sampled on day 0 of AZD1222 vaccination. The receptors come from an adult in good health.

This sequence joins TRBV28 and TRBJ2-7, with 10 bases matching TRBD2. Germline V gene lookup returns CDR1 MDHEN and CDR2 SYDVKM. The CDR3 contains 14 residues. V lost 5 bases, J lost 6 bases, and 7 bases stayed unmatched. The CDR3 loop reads CASSAPGLAPEQYF. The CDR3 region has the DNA TGTGCCAGCAGTGCCCCGGGACTAGCGCCCGAGCAGTACTTC.

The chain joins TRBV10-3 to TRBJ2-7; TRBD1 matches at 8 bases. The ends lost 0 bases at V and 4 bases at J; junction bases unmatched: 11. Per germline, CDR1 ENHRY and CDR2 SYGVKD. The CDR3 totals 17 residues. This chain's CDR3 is CAISESRSRTGTYEQYF. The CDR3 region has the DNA TGTGCCATCAGTGAGTCGAGGTCCCGGACAGGGACGTACGAGCAGTACTTC.

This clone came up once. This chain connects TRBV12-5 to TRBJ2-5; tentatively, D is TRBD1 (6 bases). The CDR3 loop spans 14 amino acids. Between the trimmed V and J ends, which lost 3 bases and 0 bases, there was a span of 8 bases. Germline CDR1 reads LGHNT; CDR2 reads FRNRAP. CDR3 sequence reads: CASGFGQHQETQYF. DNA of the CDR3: TGTGCTAGTGGTTTCGGACAGCACCAAGAGACCCAGTACTTC.

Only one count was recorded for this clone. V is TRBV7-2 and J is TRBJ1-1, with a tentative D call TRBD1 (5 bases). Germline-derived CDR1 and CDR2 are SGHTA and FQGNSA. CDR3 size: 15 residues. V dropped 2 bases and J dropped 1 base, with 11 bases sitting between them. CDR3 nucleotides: TGTGCCAGCAGCTTACGTCCAGGGAAGAACACTGAAGCTTTCTTT. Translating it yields CASSLRPGKNTEAFF.

The CDR3 protein is CAGIRRDGEQFF. CDR3 in DNA: TGTGCCGGGATTAGGCGGGACGGTGAGCAGTTCTTC. This sequence joins TRBV7-9 and TRBJ2-1; a possible D gene is TRBD2 (6 bases). The CDR3 is 12 residues long. CDR1 is SEHNR and CDR2 is FQNEAQ in the germline V gene (reference sequence). Trimming stripped 11 bases from V and 9 bases from J, with 17 bases between.

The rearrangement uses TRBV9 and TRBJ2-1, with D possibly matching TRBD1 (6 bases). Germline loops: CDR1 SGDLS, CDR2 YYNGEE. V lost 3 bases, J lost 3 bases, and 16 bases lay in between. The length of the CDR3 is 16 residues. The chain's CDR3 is CASSAERTVDYNEQFF. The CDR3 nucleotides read TGTGCCAGCAGCGCCGAACGGACAGTAGACTACAATGAGCAGTTCTTC. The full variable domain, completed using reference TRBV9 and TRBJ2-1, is DSGVTQTPKHLITATGQRVTLRCSPRSGDLSVYWYQQSLDQGLQFLIQYYNGEERAKGNILERFSAQQFPDLHSELNLSSLELGDSALYFCASSAERTVDYNEQFFGPGTRLTVL.

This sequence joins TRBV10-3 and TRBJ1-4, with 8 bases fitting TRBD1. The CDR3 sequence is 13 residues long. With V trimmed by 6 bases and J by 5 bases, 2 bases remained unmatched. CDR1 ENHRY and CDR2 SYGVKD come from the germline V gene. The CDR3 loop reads CAISGDRNEKLFF. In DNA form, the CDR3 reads TGTGCCATCAGCGGGGACAGGAATGAAAAACTGTTTTTT.

The CDR3 spells CASSLQGASSTDTQYF. DNA of the CDR3: TGTGCCAGCAGCTTACAAGGGGCCTCTAGCACAGATACGCAGTATTTT. This chain uses TRBV7-3 with TRBJ2-3; maybe TRBD1 (5 bases). Germline V gene data show CDR1 as SGHTA and CDR2 as FQGTGA. V was cut by 2 bases and J by 0 bases, with 12 bases left in between. The CDR3 sequence is 16 residues long.

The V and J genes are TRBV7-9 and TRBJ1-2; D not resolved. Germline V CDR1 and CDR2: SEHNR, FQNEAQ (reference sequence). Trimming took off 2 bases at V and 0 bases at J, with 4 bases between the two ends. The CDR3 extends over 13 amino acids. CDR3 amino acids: CASSLSSNYGYTF. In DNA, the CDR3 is TGTGCCAGCAGCTTAAGCTCTAACTATGGCTACACCTTC.

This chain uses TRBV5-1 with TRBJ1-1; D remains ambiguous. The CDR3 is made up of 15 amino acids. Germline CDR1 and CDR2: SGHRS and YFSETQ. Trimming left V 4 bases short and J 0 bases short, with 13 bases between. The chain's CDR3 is CASSRLTLLNTEAFF. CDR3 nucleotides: TGCGCCAGCAGCAGACTGACATTACTGAACACTGAAGCTTTCTTT.

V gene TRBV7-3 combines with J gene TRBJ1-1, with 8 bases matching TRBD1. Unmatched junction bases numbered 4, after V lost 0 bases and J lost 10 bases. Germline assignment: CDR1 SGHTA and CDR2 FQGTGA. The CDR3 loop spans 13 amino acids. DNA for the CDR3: TGTGCCAGCAGCTTAACGTCAGGGGGCTCAGCTTTCTTT. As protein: CASSLTSGGSAFF. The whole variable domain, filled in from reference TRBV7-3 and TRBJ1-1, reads GAGVSQTPSNKVTEKGKYVELRCDPISGHTALYWYRQSLGQGPEFLIYFQGTGAADDSGLPNDRFFAVRPEGSVSTLKIQRTERGDSAVYLCASSLTSGGSAFFGQGTRLTVV.

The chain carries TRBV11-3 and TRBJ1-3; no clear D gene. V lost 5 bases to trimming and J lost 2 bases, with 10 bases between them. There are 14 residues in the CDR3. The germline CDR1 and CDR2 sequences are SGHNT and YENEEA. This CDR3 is CASSPRVPGNTIYF. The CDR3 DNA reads TGTGCCAGCAGCCCGAGGGTTCCTGGAAACACCATATATTTT. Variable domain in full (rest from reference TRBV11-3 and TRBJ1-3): EAGVVQSPRYKIIEKKQPVAFWCNPISGHNTLYWYLQNLGQGPELLIRYENEEAVDDSQLPKDRFSAERLKGVDSTLKIQPAELGDSAVYLCASSPRVPGNTIYFGEGSWLTVV.

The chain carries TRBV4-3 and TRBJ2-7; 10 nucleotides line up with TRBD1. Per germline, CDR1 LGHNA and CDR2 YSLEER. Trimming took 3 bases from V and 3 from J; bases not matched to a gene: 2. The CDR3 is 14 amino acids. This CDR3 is CASSHRTGGYEQYF. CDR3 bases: TGCGCCAGCAGCCACAGGACAGGGGGCTACGAGCAGTACTTC.

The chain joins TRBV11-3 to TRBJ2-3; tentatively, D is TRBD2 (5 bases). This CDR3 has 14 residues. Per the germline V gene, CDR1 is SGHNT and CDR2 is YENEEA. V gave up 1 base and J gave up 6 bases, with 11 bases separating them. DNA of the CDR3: TGTGCCAGCAGCTTAGGATCTCGCGGGGATACGCAGTATTTT. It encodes CASSLGSRGDTQYF.

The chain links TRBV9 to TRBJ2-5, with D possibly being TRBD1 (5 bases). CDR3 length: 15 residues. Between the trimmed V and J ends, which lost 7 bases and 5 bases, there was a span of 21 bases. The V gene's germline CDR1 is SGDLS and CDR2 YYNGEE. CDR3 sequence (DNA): TGTGCCAGCCTTAGTATAGGCCCCAGGGTTGAGACCCAGTACTTC. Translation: CASLSIGPRVETQYF.

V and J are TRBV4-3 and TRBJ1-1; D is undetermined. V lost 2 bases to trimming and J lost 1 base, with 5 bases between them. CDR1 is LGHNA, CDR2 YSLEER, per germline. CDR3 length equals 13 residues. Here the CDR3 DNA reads TGCGCCAGCAGCCAAACAGAGAACACTGAAGCTTTCTTT. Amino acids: CASSQTENTEAFF.

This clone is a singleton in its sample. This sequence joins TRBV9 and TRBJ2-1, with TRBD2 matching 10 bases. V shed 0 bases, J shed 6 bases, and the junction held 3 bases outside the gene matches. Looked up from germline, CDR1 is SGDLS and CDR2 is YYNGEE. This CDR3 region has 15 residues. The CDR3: CASSVGASGSNEQFF. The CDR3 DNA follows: TGTGCCAGCAGCGTAGGGGCTAGCGGGAGCAATGAGCAGTTCTTC.

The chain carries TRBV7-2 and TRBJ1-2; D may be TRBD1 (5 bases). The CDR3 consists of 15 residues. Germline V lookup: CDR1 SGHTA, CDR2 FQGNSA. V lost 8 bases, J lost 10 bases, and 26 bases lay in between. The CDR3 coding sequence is TGTGCCAGCCCCACGGTGGGGGACCCAGACTTAGCCTACACCTTC. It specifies CASPTVGDPDLAYTF.